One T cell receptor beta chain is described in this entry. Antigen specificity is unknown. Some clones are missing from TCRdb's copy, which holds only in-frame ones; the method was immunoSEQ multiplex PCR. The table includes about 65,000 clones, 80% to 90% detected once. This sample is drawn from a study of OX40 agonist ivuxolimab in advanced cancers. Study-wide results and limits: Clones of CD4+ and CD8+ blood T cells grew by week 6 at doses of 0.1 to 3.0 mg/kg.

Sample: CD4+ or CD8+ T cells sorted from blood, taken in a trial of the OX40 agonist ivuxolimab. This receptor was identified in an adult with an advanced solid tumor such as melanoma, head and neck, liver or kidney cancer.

DNA of the CDR3: TGTGCCAGCTCGTCATTCCCTGGCCTGGATGGCTACACCTTC. It specifies CASSSFPGLDGYTF. The V gene is TRBV18, the J gene TRBJ1-2; D not certain. The V gene's germline CDR1 is KGHSH and CDR2 LQKENI. This CDR3 region has 14 residues. The germline V and J ends were trimmed by 6 bases and 6 bases, with 17 bases remaining between them.